Detailed here is one T cell receptor beta chain. This CDR3 has 16 amino acids. Germline V gene data show CDR1 as GTSNPN and CDR2 as SVGIG (reference sequence). After removal of 2 bases from V and 0 bases from J, the junction contained 10 bases not matched to a gene. TCRdb's table, derived via immunoSEQ multiplex PCR, lists solely in-frame clones and lacks some. The table has a few hundred thousand clones, around four fifths seen once. This sample was included in a study of blood T cell repertoires in COVID-19. The V call is TRBV30, the J call TRBJ2-7, with 7 bases lining up with TRBD2. Input material: peripheral blood. This clonotype was sampled from a man aged 45-60 years with active or convalescent COVID-19. CDR3 residues: CAWSPSPGGPSYEQYF. CDR3 DNA sequence: TGTGCCTGGAGTCCCTCTCCGGGGGGACCCTCCTACGAGCAGTACTTC.